One TCR beta chain is described in this entry. What it binds is unknown. There are 13 residues in the CDR3. Deletions cut 2 bases from V and 0 bases from J, with 2 bases between. Germline CDR1 reads MNHEY; CDR2 reads SVGAGI. In the authors' methods: Filtering differed for immunoSEQ, which gave only junction sequences without quality scores. This table comes from immunoSEQ multiplex PCR, and its TCRdb copy is limited to in-frame clones, with some not included. D and trimming come from the DNA, and the V and J calls and clone size come from that table. The sample records approximately 400,000 clones, about 96% being singletons. These data are taken from a study of shared clonotypes between healthy human individuals. Broader study findings: With a handful of donors compared, approximately 5% of naive CD4 clonotypes were shared. Non-shared clonotypes showed lower generation probabilities than clonotypes common to all four donors.

The source material was memory CD8+ T cells sorted from blood. Subset defined: CD45RO+ cells pooled with CCR7-negative TemRA cells. This TCR was recovered from a man under 40 in good health. The chain recombines TRBV6-5 with TRBJ1-3; D uncertain. Here the CDR3 DNA reads TGTGCCAGCAGTTACACCTCTGGAAACACCATATATTTT. Protein sequence: CASSYTSGNTIYF.